The clone carrying this TCR beta chain was found a few times. The CDR3 length is 15 residues. Trimming took 5 bases from V and 1 from J, leaving 14 bases between them. Germline V CDR1 and CDR2: SEHNR, FQNEAQ (reference sequence). This entry comes from a study of patients and donors after allogeneic stem cell transplantation. TCRdb re-derived calls from the RT-PCR reads in MiXCR, one entry per CDR3 protein. The table lists about a million distinct CDR3 sequences, over 15% of them singletons. V usage is TRBV7-9 and J usage is TRBJ2-5; weak D call: TRBD1 (5 bases). The origin of this receptor is a human donor who was either an allogeneic HSCT recipient or a stem cell or donor lymphocyte infusion donor (not recorded which). It is not recorded whose cells these are; they may come from a transplant donor. Sequencing was carried out using blood, either unsorted or a sorted T cell fraction (not recorded which). The CDR3 bases are TGTGCCAGCAGCACACCTACAGGCCTCCAAGAGACCCAGTACTTC. Translation: CASSTPTGLQETQYF.